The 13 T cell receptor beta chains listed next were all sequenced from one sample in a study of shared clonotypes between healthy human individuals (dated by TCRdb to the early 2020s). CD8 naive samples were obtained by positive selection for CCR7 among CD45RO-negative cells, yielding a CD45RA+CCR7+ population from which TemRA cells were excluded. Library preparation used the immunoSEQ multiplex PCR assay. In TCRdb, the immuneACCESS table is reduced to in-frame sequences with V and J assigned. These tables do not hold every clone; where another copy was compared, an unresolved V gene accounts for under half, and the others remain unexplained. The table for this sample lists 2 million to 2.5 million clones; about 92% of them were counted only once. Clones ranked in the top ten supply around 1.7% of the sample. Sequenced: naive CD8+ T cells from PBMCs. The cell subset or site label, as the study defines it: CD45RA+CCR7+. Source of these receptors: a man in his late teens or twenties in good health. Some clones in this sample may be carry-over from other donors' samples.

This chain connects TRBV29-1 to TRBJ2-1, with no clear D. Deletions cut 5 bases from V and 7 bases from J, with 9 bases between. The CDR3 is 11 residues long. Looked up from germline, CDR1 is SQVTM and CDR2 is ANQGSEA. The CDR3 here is CSVFSANEQFF. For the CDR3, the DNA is TGCAGCGTTTTCTCGGCGAATGAGCAGTTCTTC.

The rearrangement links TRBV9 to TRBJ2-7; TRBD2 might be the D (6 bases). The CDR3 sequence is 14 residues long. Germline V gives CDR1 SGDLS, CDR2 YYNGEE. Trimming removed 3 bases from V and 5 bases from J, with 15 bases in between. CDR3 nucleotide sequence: TGTGCCAGCAGCGGGGGACTCGCCGCGGACGAGCAGTACTTC. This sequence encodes CASSGGLAADEQYF.

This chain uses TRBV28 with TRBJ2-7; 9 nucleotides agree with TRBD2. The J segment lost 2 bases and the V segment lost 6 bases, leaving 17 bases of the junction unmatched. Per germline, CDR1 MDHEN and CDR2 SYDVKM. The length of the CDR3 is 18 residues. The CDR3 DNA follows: TGTGCCAGCAGCGACGAAACTGCGCGGGAGGGTCCGCCCTACGAGCAGTACTTC. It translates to CASSDETAREGPPYEQYF.

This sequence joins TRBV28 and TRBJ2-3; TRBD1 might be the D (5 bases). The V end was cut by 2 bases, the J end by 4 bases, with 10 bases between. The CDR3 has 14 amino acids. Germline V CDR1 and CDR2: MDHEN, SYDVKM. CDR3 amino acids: CASSLMQGSDTQYF. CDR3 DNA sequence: TGTGCCAGCAGTTTAATGCAGGGCTCAGATACGCAGTATTTT.

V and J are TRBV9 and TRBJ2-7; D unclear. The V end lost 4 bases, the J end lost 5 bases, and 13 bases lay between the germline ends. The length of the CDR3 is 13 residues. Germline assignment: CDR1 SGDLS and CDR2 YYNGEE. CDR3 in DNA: TGTGCCAGCAGCCCCTTTCAGCATAACGAGCAGTACTTC. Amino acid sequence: CASSPFQHNEQYF.

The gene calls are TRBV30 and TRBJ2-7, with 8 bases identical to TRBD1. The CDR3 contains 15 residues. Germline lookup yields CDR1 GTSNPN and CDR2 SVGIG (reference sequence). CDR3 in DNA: TGTGCTTGGGCCGCGAGGTCAGGGGGCAACTACGAGCAGTACTTC. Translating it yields CAWAARSGGNYEQYF.

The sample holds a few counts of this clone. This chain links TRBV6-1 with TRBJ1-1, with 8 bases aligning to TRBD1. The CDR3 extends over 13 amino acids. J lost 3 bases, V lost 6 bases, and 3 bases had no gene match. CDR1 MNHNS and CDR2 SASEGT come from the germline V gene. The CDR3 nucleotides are TGTGCCAGCAGGGACAGGGATCACACTGAAGCTTTCTTT. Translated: CASRDRDHTEAFF.

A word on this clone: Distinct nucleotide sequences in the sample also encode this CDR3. CDR3 bases: TGTGCCAGCAGCTTAGAAAGGGGCAATCAGCCCCAGCATTTT. Protein sequence: CASSLERGNQPQHF. The rearrangement joins TRBV7-8 to TRBJ1-5, with no clear D. This CDR3 is built from 14 residues. V was trimmed by 1 base and J by 2 bases, leaving 6 bases between them. Germline CDR1 is SGHVS and CDR2 is FQNEAQ. Full variable domain (remainder filled in from reference TRBV7-8 and TRBJ1-5): GAGVSQSPRYKVAKRGQDVALRCDPISGHVSLFWYQQALGQGPEFLTYFQNEAQLDKSGLPSDRFFAERPEGSVSTLKIQRTQQEDSAVYLCASSLERGNQPQHFGDGTRLSIL.

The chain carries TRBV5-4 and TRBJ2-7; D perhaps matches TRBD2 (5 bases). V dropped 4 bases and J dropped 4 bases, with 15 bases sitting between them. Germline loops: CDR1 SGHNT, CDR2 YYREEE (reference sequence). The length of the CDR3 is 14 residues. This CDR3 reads CASSPGFGGYEQYF. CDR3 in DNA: TGTGCCAGCAGCCCCGGGTTCGGCGGGTACGAGCAGTACTTC. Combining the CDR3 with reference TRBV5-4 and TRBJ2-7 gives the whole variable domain ETGVTQSPTHLIKTRGQQVTLRCSSQSGHNTVSWYQQALGQGPQFIFQYYREEENGRGNFPPRFSGLQFPNYSSELNVNALELDDSALYLCASSPGFGGYEQYFGPGTRLTVT.

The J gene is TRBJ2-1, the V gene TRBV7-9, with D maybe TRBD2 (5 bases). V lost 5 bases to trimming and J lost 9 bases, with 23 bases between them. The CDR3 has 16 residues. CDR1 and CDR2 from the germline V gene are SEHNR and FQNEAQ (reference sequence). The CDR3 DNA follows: TGTGCCAGCAGCCCTATTGATGCGGCCCTAGAGGGTGAGCAGTTCTTC. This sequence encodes CASSPIDAALEGEQFF.

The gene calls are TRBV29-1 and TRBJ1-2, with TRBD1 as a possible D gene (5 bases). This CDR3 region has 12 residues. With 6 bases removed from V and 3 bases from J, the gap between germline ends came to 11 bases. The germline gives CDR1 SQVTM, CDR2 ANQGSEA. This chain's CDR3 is CSVRDADYGYTF. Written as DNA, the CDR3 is TGCAGCGTCCGGGACGCCGACTATGGCTACACCTTC.

CDR3 sequence (DNA): TGTGCCAGCCGGTTGGAAGGGTTCGGCTACGAGCAGTACTTC. As protein: CASRLEGFGYEQYF. The chain joins TRBV28 to TRBJ2-7, with unresolved D. V was pared by 8 bases and J by 3 bases, with 17 bases between. Per germline, CDR1 MDHEN and CDR2 SYDVKM. The CDR3 sequence is 14 residues long.

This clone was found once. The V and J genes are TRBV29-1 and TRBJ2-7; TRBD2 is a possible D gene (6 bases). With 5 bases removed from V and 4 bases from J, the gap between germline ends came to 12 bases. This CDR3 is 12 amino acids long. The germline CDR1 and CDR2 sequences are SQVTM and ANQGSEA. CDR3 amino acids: CSVRSSGYEQYF. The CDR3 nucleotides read TGCAGCGTTCGGAGTAGCGGTTACGAGCAGTACTTC.